The T cell receptor (beta chain) under discussion was sequenced for a study of blood T cell repertoires in COVID-19. Background on the study: In each case, the material was cDNA or gDNA derived from T cells, B-cell-depleted T cells, or PBMCs.

This CDR3 is 14 amino acids long. From germline, CDR1 is MGHDK and CDR2 SYGVNS. V was cut by 2 bases and J by 6 bases, with 12 bases left in between. Here immunoSEQ multiplex PCR was the method, and the copy in TCRdb shows in-frame clones only, minus some. The top ten hold roughly 1.9% of the sample, which has more than 250,000 clones, around 86% seen once. This TCR was sampled from a woman aged 25-40 years who had recovered from COVID-19. This rearrangement joins TRBV25-1 to TRBJ2-3; D not certain. Material for sequencing was peripheral blood. The CDR3 loop reads CASSEPYFPDTQYF. DNA for the CDR3: TGTGCCAGCAGTGAACCCTATTTCCCCGATACGCAGTATTTT.